This T cell receptor (beta chain) is from a study of cytomegalovirus exposure and HLA in healthy donors. Libraries were prepared by immunoSEQ multiplex PCR; TCRdb keeps only in-frame clonotypes and omits some of them. The sample carries around 170,000 clones, 85% recorded once. With V trimmed by 1 base and J by 2 bases, 6 bases remained unmatched. CDR1 and CDR2 from the germline V gene are SGHRS and YFSETQ. The CDR3 extends over 16 amino acids. The chain combines TRBV5-1 with TRBJ2-7; TRBD2 aligns across 10 bases. The sequence came from a man aged 18 to 30 in good health and CMV-seropositive. Sequenced material: PBMCs. For the CDR3, the DNA is TGCGCCAGCAGCTTGACTAGCGGGGCTTACACCTACGAGCAGTACTTC. Amino acids: CASSLTSGAYTYEQYF.